This TCR beta chain comes out of a study of blood T cells in healthy people across ages. Study-level findings and limits: CMV status of donors was not determined, possibly confounding expanded clonotype changes.

CDR3 length equals 17 residues. CDR1 SQVTM and CDR2 ANQGSEA come from the germline V gene. V lost 7 bases, J lost 10 bases, and 22 bases stayed unmatched. It was with a sample-barcoded 5' primer and a J-beta primer mix that a second PCR of about 6 to 12 cycles was run. In TCRdb, the 5' RACE reads were re-called with MiXCR into one record per CDR3 protein. The data contain nearly 1 million distinct CDR3 sequences, just over 50% of them seen just once; the ten biggest clones take up roughly 23%. This clonotype was observed a few times. Its antigen remains unknown. The chain employs TRBV29-1 and TRBJ2-1, with 10 bases that match TRBD2. Sample: blood. The clonotype was recovered from a woman between 55 and 75 years old in good health. The CDR3 sequence is CSADKRLGTSATGEQFF. The CDR3 DNA reads as TGCAGCGCCGATAAGCGACTAGGGACTAGCGCCACGGGGGAGCAGTTCTTC.